The 22 T cell receptor beta chains below were found in one sample sequenced in a study of beta chain features in type 1 diabetes. Points from the study as a whole: There was a moderate but significant shortening of TCRB CDR3s in all four CD4+ subsets of Type 1 diabetes patients.

The antigens of these receptors remain unknown. The whole isolated RNA underwent reverse transcription, so sequencing captured expressed TCRB transcripts. Clones were sequenced by immunoSEQ multiplex PCR, and TCRdb holds only the in-frame ones, with some missing. The sample carries more than 250,000 clones, 15% recorded once. The source material was naive CD4+ T cells from blood. The receptors derive from a man aged 18-30 years with type 1 diabetes.

V usage is TRBV28 and J usage is TRBJ2-7, with TRBD1 identical over 10 bases. The germline gives CDR1 MDHEN, CDR2 SYDVKM. J lost 5 bases, V lost 6 bases, and 7 bases had no gene match. CDR3 size: 14 residues. This chain's CDR3 is CASRSAGTGDEQYF. DNA of the CDR3: TGTGCCAGCAGGAGTGCAGGGACAGGGGACGAGCAGTACTTC.

The J gene is TRBJ2-7, the V gene TRBV28, with 8 bases identical to TRBD1. The V and J ends lost 5 bases and 6 bases, in that order; junction bases with no gene match: 12. Germline CDR1 is MDHEN and CDR2 is SYDVKM. This CDR3 contains 15 residues. For the CDR3, the DNA is TGTGCCAGCAGTCCAGACACCTCAGGACAGGGCGAGCAGTACTTC. Encoded protein: CASSPDTSGQGEQYF. The variable domain in full, completed from reference TRBV28 and TRBJ2-7, reads DVKVTQSSRYLVKRTGEKVFLECVQDMDHENMFWYRQDPGLGLRLIYFSYDVKMKEKGDIPEGYSVSREKKERFSLILESASTNQTSMYLCASSPDTSGQGEQYFGPGTRLTVT.

A few counts support this clone. The chain uses TRBV11-2 and TRBJ2-7, with 12 nucleotides matching TRBD2. V was pared by 3 bases and J by 2 bases, with 8 bases of the junction left unmatched. The CDR3 is made up of 17 amino acids. The germline gives CDR1 SGHAT, CDR2 FQNNGV. As DNA, the CDR3 is TGTGCCAGCAGCTTTACTAGCGGGGGGTGGATCCCCTACGAGCAGTACTTC. This codes for CASSFTSGGWIPYEQYF.

The sample holds a few counts of this clone. V is TRBV5-4 and J is TRBJ2-7, with D perhaps TRBD1 (6 bases). The CDR3 loop spans 14 amino acids. Trimming took 4 bases from V and 0 from J, leaving 11 bases between them. Germline lookup yields CDR1 SGHNT and CDR2 YYREEE (reference sequence). The CDR3 DNA reads TGTGCCAGCAGCAGAGCAGGGGACTCCTACGAGCAGTACTTC. Its translation: CASSRAGDSYEQYF.

This clone has just a few counts. For the CDR3, the DNA is TGCACCAGCAGCCGTCGAGCGGACGGGGAGCTGTTTTTT. It encodes CTSSRRADGELFF. V usage is TRBV1 and J usage is TRBJ2-2; the tabulated D call, TRBD2, remains unverified against the DNA. TRBV1 is tagged as a pseudogene. This CDR3 comprises 13 residues.

This clone showed up just a few times. The chain joins TRBV7-2 to TRBJ1-5, with unresolved D. V lost 1 base to trimming and J lost 10 bases, with 14 bases between them. Per germline, CDR1 SGHTA and CDR2 FQGNSA. The CDR3 consists of 14 residues. This CDR3 is CASSLGGGMAPQHF. DNA of the CDR3: TGTGCCAGCAGCTTAGGGGGAGGGATGGCTCCCCAGCATTTT.

V gene TRBV19 combines with J gene TRBJ2-1; D uncertain. Between the trimmed V and J ends, which lost 6 bases and 5 bases, there was a span of 14 bases. Germline V lookup: CDR1 LNHDA, CDR2 SQIVND (reference sequence). The CDR3 extends over 14 amino acids. The CDR3 coding sequence is TGTGCCAGTAGCAAATTACGACATAACAATGAGCAGTTCTTC. This codes for CASSKLRHNNEQFF.

This clone was seen a few times. The J gene is TRBJ1-5, the V gene TRBV30; 11 nucleotides agree with TRBD1. Losses at the gene ends were 0 bases for V and 7 bases for J; bases not matched to a gene: 8. Germline V gene lookup returns CDR1 GTSNPN and CDR2 SVGIG (reference sequence). The CDR3 contains 16 residues. The CDR3 DNA reads as TGTGCCTGGAGTGTGGTGGACAGGGGGCGCGGGCAGCCCCAGCATTTT. This codes for CAWSVVDRGRGQPQHF.

V usage is TRBV28 and J usage is TRBJ2-1; D perhaps matches TRBD2 (5 bases). With 7 bases removed from V and 8 bases from J, the gap between germline ends came to 12 bases. Germline CDR1 MDHEN, CDR2 SYDVKM. The CDR3 contains 12 residues. CDR3 region: CASNLLAHEQFF. CDR3 nucleotide sequence: TGTGCCAGCAATCTCCTAGCACATGAGCAGTTCTTC.

The chain recombines TRBV7-9 with TRBJ2-5; TRBD1 might be the D (6 bases). The germline V gene has CDR1 SEHNR and CDR2 FQNEAQ (reference sequence). Deletions cut 1 base from V and 4 bases from J, with 19 bases between. The CDR3 extends over 17 amino acids. This CDR3 reads CASSLVSAWTARETQYF. The CDR3 DNA is TGTGCCAGCAGCTTAGTTTCGGCCTGGACAGCTAGAGAGACCCAGTACTTC.

This clone occurred a few times. This chain links TRBV6-5 with TRBJ2-1, with D possibly TRBD2 on 6 matching bases. The CDR3 length is 11 residues. Germline lookup yields CDR1 MNHEY and CDR2 SVGAGI. Trimming shortened V by 5 bases and J by 9 bases, and 8 bases separated the two germline ends. The CDR3 DNA follows: TGTGCCAGCAGTCGGGGACTTGAGCAGTTCTTC. It translates to CASSRGLEQFF.

The rearrangement joins TRBV4-3 to TRBJ1-2; 7 bases line up with TRBD1. Germline lookup yields CDR1 LGHNA and CDR2 YSLEER. The CDR3 length is 14 residues. Germline trimming cut 0 bases from V and 8 bases from J; bases unmatched to any gene: 6. CDR3 nucleotides: TGCGCCAGCAGCCAAGAGGCGACAGGGTTCGGCTACACCTTC. This sequence encodes CASSQEATGFGYTF.

The rearrangement uses TRBV30 and TRBJ2-2, with 11 bases aligning to TRBD2. This CDR3 region has 16 residues. Per germline, CDR1 GTSNPN and CDR2 SVGIG (reference sequence). Trimming cost V 2 bases and J 1 base; bases outside gene matches: 3. The CDR3 DNA is TGTGCCTGGAGTTTTCTAGCGGGGGGGAACACCGGGGAGCTGTTTTTT. Its translation: CAWSFLAGGNTGELFF.

The chain links TRBV5-4 to TRBJ2-6; possible D gene TRBD2, 5 bases. V was cut by 2 bases and J by 0 bases, with 6 bases left in between. CDR3 length equals 15 residues. The germline V gene has CDR1 SGHNT and CDR2 YYREEE (reference sequence). CDR3 sequence: CASSFGSSGANVLTF. CDR3 bases: TGTGCCAGCAGCTTTGGGAGCTCTGGGGCCAACGTCCTGACTTTC.

In this sample, this clone turned up a few times. This specimen includes other DNA sequences encoding the same CDR3. The gene calls are TRBV5-1 and TRBJ2-1; D is undetermined. Trimming took 3 bases from V and 6 from J, leaving 4 bases between them. Germline CDR1 reads SGHRS; CDR2 reads YFSETQ. This CDR3 region has 11 residues. CDR3 sequence reads: CASSSGNEQFF. In DNA, the CDR3 is TGCGCCAGCAGCTCAGGCAATGAGCAGTTCTTC. The whole variable domain, filled in from reference TRBV5-1 and TRBJ2-1, reads KAGVTQTPRYLIKTRGQQVTLSCSPISGHRSVSWYQQTPGQGLQFLFEYFSETQRNKGNFPGRFSGRQFSNSRSEMNVSTLELGDSALYLCASSSGNEQFFGPGTRLTVL.

V gene TRBV18 combines with J gene TRBJ2-2; TRBD1 might be the D (5 bases). The CDR3 contains 15 residues. V was trimmed by 3 bases and J by 5 bases, leaving 13 bases between them. Per the germline V gene, CDR1 is KGHSH and CDR2 is LQKENI. CDR3 coding DNA: TGTGCCAGCTCACCCCAGGGTGTCGAAACCGGGGAGCTGTTTTTT. As protein: CASSPQGVETGELFF.

In this sample, this clone turned up a few times. The CDR3: CASSLVGLAGGTDTQYF. The CDR3 nucleotides are TGCGCCAGCAGCTTGGTTGGACTAGCGGGTGGGACAGATACGCAGTATTTT. This chain connects TRBV5-1 to TRBJ2-3; 11 bases are shared with TRBD2. The V gene end was trimmed by 0 bases and the J gene end by 3 bases; junction bases not matched to a gene: 6. Germline lookup yields CDR1 SGHRS and CDR2 YFSETQ. The CDR3 runs to 17 residues.

V is TRBV6-6 and J is TRBJ2-1; 10 nucleotides align to TRBD2. Germline V gene data show CDR1 as MNHNY and CDR2 as SVGAGI (reference sequence). The length of the CDR3 is 15 residues. V dropped 5 bases and J dropped 8; count of bases not matched to a gene: 9. CDR3 nucleotides: TGTGCCAGCAGTCTCCTCAGCGGGAGGGCCTATGAGCAGTTCTTC. It translates to CASSLLSGRAYEQFF.

This clone was observed a handful of times. The J gene is TRBJ1-2, the V gene TRBV7-2; 10 bases are a match to TRBD1. The CDR3 loop spans 12 amino acids. Unmatched junction bases numbered 2, after V lost 5 bases and J lost 8 bases. Per the germline V gene, CDR1 is SGHTA and CDR2 is FQGNSA. In nucleotides, the CDR3 is TGTGCCAGCAGCGGGGACAGGGGAGGCTACACCTTC. Encoded protein: CASSGDRGGYTF.

The CDR3 spells CASRPKQGEEKLFF. The CDR3, as DNA: TGTGCCAGCAGACCGAAACAGGGAGAAGAAAAACTGTTTTTT. The chain links TRBV7-9 to TRBJ1-4; TRBD1 might be the D (6 bases). Per the germline V gene, CDR1 is SEHNR and CDR2 is FQNEAQ (reference sequence). The V end lost 6 bases, the J end lost 8 bases, and 16 bases lay between the germline ends. The CDR3 runs to 14 residues.

CDR3 region: CASSLGNPTWNRETQYF. CDR3 coding DNA: TGTGCCAGCAGCTTAGGTAACCCGACATGGAATAGGGAGACCCAGTACTTC. This chain uses TRBV11-2 with TRBJ2-5, with unresolved D. CDR1 and CDR2 from the germline V gene are SGHAT and FQNNGV. V dropped 1 base and J dropped 5 bases, with 20 bases sitting between them. The CDR3 consists of 17 residues.

This clone has just a few counts. CDR3 in amino acids: CASSTGTGYTEAFF. The CDR3 bases are TGTGCCAGTTCGACCGGGACAGGGTACACTGAAGCTTTCTTT. V gene TRBV19 combines with J gene TRBJ1-1; 9 bases match TRBD1. The J segment lost 3 bases and the V segment lost 8 bases, leaving 7 bases of the junction unmatched. The CDR3 length is 14 residues. Germline values: CDR1 LNHDA, CDR2 SQIVND (reference sequence).